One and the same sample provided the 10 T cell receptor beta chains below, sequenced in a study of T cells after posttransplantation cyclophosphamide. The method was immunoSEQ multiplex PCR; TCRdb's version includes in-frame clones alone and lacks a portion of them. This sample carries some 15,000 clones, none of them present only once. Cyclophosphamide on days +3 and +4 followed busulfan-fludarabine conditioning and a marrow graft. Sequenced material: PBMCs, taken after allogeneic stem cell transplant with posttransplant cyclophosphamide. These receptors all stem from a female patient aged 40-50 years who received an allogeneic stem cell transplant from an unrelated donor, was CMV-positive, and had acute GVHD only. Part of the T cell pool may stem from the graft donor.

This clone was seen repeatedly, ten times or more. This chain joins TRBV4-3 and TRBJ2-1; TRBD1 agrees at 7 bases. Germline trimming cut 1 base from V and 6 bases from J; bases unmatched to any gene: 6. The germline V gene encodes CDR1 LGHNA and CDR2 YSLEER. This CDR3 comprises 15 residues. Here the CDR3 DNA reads TGCGCCAGCAGCCAAGGTCAGGGGGTAGGCAATGAGCAGTTCTTC. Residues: CASSQGQGVGNEQFF.

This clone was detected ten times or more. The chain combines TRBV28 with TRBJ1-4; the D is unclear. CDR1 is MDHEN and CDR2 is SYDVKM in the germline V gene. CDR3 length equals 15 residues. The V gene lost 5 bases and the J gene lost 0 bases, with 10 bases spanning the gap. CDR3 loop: CASSVSSATNEKLFF. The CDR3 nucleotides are TGTGCCAGCAGTGTATCGTCGGCAACTAATGAAAAACTGTTTTTT.

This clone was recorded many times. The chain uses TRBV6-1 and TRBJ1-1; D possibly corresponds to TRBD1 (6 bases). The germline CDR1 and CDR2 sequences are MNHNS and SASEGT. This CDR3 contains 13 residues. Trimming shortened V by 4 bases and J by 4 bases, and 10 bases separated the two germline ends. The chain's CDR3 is CASSADRSTEAFF. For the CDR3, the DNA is TGTGCCAGCAGTGCAGACAGGAGCACTGAAGCTTTCTTT.

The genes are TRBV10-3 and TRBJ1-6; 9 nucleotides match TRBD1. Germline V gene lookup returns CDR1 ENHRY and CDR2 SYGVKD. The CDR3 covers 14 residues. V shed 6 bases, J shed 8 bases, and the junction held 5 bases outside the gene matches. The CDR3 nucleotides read TGTGCCATCAGCACGACAGGGGGTGATTCACCCCTCCACTTT. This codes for CAISTTGGDSPLHF.

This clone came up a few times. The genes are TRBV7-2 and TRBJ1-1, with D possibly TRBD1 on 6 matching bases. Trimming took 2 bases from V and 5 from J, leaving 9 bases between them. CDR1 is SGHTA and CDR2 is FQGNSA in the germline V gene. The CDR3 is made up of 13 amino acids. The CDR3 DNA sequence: TGTGCCAGCAGCTTAAACAGGGCGACTGAAGCTTTCTTT. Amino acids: CASSLNRATEAFF. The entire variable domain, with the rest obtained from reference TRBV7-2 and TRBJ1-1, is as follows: GAGVSQSPSNKVTEKGKDVELRCDPISGHTALYWYRQSLGQGLEFLIYFQGNSAPDKSGLPSDRFSAERTGGSVSTLTIQRTQQEDSAVYLCASSLNRATEAFFGQGTRLTVV.

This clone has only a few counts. The CDR3 DNA follows: TGCAGCGTGCACGGGGGGGGACTTGGATACGGTGAGCAGTTCTTC. Amino acid sequence: CSVHGGGLGYGEQFF. This rearrangement joins TRBV29-1 to TRBJ2-1; 8 bases fit TRBD2. This CDR3 spans 15 amino acids. Trimming removed 6 bases from V and 9 bases from J; junction bases left unmatched: 16. Germline loops: CDR1 SQVTM, CDR2 ANQGSEA.

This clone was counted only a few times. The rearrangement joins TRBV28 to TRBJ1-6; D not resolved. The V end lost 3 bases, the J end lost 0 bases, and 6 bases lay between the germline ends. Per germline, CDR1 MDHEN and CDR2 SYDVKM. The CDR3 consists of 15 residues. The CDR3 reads CASSFESSYNSPLHF. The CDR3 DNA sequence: TGTGCCAGCAGTTTCGAGAGCTCCTATAATTCACCCCTCCACTTT.

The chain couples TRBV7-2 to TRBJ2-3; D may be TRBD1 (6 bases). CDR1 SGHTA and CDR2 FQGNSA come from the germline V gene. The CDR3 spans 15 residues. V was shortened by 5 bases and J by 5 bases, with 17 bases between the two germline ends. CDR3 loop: CASSIKRGTLDTQYF. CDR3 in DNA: TGTGCCAGCAGCATTAAAAGGGGGACCCTAGATACGCAGTATTTT. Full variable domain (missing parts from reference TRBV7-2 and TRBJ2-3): GAGVSQSPSNKVTEKGKDVELRCDPISGHTALYWYRQSLGQGLEFLIYFQGNSAPDKSGLPSDRFSAERTGGSVSTLTIQRTQQEDSAVYLCASSIKRGTLDTQYFGPGTRLTVL.

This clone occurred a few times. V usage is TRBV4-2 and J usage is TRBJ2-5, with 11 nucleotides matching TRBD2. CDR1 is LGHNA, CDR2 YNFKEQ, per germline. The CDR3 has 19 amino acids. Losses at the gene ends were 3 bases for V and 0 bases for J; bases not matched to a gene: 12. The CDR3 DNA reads TGTGCCAGCAGCCAGGGGGTGGCTAGCGGGAGGCCTTACCAAGAGACCCAGTACTTC. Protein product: CASSQGVASGRPYQETQYF.

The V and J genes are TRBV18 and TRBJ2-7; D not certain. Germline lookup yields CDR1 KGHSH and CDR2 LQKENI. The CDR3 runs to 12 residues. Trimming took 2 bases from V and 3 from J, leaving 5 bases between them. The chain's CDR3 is CASSPVVYEQYF. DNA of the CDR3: TGTGCCAGCTCACCAGTAGTCTACGAGCAGTACTTC. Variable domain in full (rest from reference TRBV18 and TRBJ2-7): NAGVMQNPRHLVRRRGQEARLRCSPMKGHSHVYWYRQLPEEGLKFMVYLQKENIIDESGMPKERFSAEFPKEGPSILRIQQVVRGDSAAYFCASSPVVYEQYFGPGTRLTVT.